This T cell receptor (beta chain) came from a study of neurological immune-mediated disorders. One entry per CDR3 protein, called by TCRdb with MiXCR from the 5' RACE reads. The data show around 53,000 distinct CDR3 sequences, 7% to 10% seen once. On this clonotype itself: Its antigen is as yet unknown.

Findings and caveats of the study: Levels of TCR clonal expansion peaked in HTLV-1-associated myelopathy and reached their lowest in multiple sclerosis, under those of healthy controls.

Per germline, CDR1 MNHEY and CDR2 SVGAGI. The CDR3 is 12 amino acids. Trimming left V 5 bases short and J 4 bases short, with 8 bases between. The time point here: longitudinal time-point 3. Source material: PBMCs. The rearrangement joins TRBV6-5 to TRBJ1-1; D is perhaps TRBD1 (6 bases). The sequence was collected from a woman aged 40 to 50 in good health. The CDR3 reads CASSNRVTEAFF. The CDR3 nucleotides read TGTGCCAGCAGTAACAGGGTCACTGAAGCTTTCTTT.